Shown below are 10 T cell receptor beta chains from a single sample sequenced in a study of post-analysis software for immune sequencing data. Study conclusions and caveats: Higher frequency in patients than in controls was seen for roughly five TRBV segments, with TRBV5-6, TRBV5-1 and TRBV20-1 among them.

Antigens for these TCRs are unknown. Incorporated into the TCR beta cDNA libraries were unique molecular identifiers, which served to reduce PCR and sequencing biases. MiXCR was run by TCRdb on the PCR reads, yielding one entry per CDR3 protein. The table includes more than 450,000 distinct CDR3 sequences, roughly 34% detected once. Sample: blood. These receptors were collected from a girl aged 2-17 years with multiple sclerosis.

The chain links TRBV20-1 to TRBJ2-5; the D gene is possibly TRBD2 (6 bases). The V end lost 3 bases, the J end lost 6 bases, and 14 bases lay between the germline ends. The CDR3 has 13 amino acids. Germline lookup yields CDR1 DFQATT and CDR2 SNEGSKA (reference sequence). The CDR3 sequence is CSASTSFLKTQYF. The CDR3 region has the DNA TGCAGTGCTAGCACTAGCTTCTTAAAGACCCAGTACTTC.

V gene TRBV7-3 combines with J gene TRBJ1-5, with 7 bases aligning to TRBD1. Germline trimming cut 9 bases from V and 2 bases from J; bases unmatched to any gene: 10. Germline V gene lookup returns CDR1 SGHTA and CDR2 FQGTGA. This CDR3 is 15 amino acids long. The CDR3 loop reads CARWGIDRGNQPQHF. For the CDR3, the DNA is TGTGCCAGGTGGGGAATCGACAGGGGCAATCAGCCCCAGCATTTT. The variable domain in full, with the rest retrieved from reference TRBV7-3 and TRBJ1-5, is GAGVSQTPSNKVTEKGKYVELRCDPISGHTALYWYRQSLGQGPEFLIYFQGTGAADDSGLPNDRFFAVRPEGSVSTLKIQRTERGDSAVYLCARWGIDRGNQPQHFGDGTRLSIL.

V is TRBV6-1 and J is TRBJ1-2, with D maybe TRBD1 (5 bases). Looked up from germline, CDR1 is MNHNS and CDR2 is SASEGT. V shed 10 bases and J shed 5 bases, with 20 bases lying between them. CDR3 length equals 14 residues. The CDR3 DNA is TGTGCCATCATCCGGGACCCTAGCTTATATGGCTACACCTTC. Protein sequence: CAIIRDPSLYGYTF.

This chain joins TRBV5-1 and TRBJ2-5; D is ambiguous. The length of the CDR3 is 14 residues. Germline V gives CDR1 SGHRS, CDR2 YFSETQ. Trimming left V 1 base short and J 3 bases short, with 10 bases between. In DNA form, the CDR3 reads TGCGCCAGCAGCTTGAGTACAGAGGAAGAGACCCAGTACTTC. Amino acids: CASSLSTEEETQYF.

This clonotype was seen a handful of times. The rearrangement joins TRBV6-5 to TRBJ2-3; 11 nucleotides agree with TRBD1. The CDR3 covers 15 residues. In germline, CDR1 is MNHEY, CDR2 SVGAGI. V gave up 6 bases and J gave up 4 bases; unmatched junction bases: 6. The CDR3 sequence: CASRRPGQGADTQYF. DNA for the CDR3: TGTGCCAGCAGGCGGCCGGGACAGGGGGCAGATACGCAGTATTTT.

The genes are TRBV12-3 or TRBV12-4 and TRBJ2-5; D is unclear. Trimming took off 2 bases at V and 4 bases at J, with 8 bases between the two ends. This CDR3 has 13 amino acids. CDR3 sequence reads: CASSLSQRETQYF. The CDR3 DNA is TGTGCCAGCAGTTTATCGCAGCGAGAGACCCAGTACTTC.

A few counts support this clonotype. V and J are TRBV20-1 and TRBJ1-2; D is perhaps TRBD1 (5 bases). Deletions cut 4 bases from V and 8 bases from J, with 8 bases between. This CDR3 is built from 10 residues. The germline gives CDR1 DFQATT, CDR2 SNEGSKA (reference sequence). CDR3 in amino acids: CSATGQGYTF. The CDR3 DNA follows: TGCAGTGCTACAGGGCAAGGCTACACCTTC.

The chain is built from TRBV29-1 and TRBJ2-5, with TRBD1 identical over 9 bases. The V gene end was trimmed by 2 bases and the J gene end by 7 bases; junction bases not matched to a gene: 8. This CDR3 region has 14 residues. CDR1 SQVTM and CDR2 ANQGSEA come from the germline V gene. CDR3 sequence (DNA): TGCAGCGTTGAAAAGACAGGGGGGATTGGGACCCAGTACTTC. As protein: CSVEKTGGIGTQYF.

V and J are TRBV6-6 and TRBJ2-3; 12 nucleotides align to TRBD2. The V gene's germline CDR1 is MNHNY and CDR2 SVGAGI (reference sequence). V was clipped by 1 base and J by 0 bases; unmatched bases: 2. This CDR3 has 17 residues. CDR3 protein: CASSYYGLAGSTDTQYF. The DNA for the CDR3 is TGTGCCAGCAGTTACTACGGACTAGCGGGGAGCACAGATACGCAGTATTTT.

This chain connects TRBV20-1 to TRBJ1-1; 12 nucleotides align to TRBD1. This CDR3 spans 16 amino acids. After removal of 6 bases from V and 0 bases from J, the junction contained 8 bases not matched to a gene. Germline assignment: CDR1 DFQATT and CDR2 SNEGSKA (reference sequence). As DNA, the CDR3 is TGCAGTGCCCGGGACAGGGGGCGCCCAATGAACACTGAAGCTTTCTTT. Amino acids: CSARDRGRPMNTEAFF.